This T cell receptor (beta chain) is drawn from a study of T cells in Graves' hyperthyroidism and ophthalmopathy. Notes on the study in general: The model forecast ophthalmopathy, anticipating it by a median about 7 months before onset.

V shed 4 bases and J 6 bases; nucleotides not matched to a gene: 2. CDR3 length: 14 residues. Germline CDR1 is MNHNS and CDR2 is SASEGT. This clonotype has a count of ten or more. Its antigen is not known. TCR beta CDR3 regions were amplified from RNA. HTBI primers were employed in a first-round RT-PCR of the TCR CDR3. TCRdb re-derived calls from the multiplex PCR reads in MiXCR, one entry per CDR3 protein. The sample carries around 600,000 distinct CDR3 sequences, 13% to 15% recorded once. Specimen: blood. The receptor was derived from a woman younger than 30 with Graves' ophthalmopathy. The chain uses TRBV6-1 and TRBJ2-1, with 11 bases identical to TRBD1. The CDR3 spells CASSVGTGGNEQFF. The DNA for the CDR3 is TGTGCCAGCAGTGTTGGGACAGGGGGCAATGAGCAGTTCTTC.